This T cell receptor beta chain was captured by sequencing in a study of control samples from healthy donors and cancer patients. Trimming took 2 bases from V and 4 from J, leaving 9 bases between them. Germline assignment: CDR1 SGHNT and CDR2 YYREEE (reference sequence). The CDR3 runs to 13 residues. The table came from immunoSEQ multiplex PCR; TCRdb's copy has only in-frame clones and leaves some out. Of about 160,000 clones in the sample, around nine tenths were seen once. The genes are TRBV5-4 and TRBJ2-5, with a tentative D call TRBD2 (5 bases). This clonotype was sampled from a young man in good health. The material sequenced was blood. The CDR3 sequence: CASSFGLVETQYF. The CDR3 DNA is TGTGCCAGCAGCTTCGGACTTGTAGAGACCCAGTACTTC. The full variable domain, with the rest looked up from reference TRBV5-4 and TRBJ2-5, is ETGVTQSPTHLIKTRGQQVTLRCSSQSGHNTVSWYQQALGQGPQFIFQYYREEENGRGNFPPRFSGLQFPNYSSELNVNALELDDSALYLCASSFGLVETQYFGPGTRLLVL.